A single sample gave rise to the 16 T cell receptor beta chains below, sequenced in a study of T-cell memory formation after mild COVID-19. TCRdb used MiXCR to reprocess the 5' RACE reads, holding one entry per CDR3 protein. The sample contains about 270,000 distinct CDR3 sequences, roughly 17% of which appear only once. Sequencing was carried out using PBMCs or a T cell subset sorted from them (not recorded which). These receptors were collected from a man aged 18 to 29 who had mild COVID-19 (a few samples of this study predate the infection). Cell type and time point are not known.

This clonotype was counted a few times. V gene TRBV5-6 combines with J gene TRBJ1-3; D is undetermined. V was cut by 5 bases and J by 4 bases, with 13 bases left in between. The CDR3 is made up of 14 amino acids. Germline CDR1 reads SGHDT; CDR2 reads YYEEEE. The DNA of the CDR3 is TGTGCCAGCAGGTTGACATCCTCAGGAAACACCATATATTTT. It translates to CASRLTSSGNTIYF.

CDR3 sequence: CASRTRGYNEQFF. The CDR3 nucleotides are TGCGCCAGCAGGACTAGAGGCTACAATGAGCAGTTCTTC. V usage is TRBV10-2 and J usage is TRBJ2-1; tentatively, D is TRBD2 (6 bases). The V and J ends lost 6 bases and 3 bases respectively, with 9 bases between them. The CDR3 spans 13 residues. Germline CDR1 reads WSHSY; CDR2 reads SAAADI.

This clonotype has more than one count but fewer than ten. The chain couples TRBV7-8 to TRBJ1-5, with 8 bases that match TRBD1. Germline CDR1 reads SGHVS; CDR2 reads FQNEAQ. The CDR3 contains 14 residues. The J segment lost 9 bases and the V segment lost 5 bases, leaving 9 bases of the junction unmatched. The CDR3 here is CASSKTGGDRPQHF. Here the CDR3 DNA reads TGTGCCAGCAGCAAAACAGGGGGAGATCGGCCCCAGCATTTT.

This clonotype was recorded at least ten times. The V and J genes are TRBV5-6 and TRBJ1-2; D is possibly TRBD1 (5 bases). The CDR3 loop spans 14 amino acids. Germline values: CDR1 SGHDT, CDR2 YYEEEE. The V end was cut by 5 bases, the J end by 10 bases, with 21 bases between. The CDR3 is CASSPLAVGGVYTF. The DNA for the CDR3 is TGTGCCAGCAGTCCCTTAGCGGTTGGAGGGGTCTACACCTTC. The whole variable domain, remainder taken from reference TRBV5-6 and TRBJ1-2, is DAGVTQSPTHLIKTRGQQVTLRCSPKSGHDTVSWYQQALGQGPQFIFQYYEEEERQRGNFPDRFSGHQFPNYSSELNVNALLLGDSALYLCASSPLAVGGVYTFGSGTRLTVV.

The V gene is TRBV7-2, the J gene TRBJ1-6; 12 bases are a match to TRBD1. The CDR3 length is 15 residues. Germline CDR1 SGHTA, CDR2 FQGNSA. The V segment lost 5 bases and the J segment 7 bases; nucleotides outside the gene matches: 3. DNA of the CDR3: TGTGCCAGCAGCGTCGGGACAGGGGGCAATTCACCCCTCCACTTT. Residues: CASSVGTGGNSPLHF.

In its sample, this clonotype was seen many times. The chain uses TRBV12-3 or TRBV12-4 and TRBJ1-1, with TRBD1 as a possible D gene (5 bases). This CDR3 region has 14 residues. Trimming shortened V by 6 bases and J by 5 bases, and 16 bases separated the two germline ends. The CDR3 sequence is CASRTNQGVTEAFF. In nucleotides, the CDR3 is TGTGCCAGCAGGACGAACCAAGGGGTTACTGAAGCTTTCTTT.

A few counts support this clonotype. The CDR3 here is CASSALAVYNEQFF. In DNA form, the CDR3 reads TGTGCCAGCAGCGCCCTAGCGGTCTACAATGAGCAGTTCTTC. The rearrangement uses TRBV7-9 and TRBJ2-1; 7 bases are shared with TRBD2. The CDR3 runs to 14 residues. With V trimmed by 5 bases and J by 3 bases, 4 bases remained unmatched. Germline values: CDR1 SEHNR, CDR2 FQNEAQ (reference sequence).

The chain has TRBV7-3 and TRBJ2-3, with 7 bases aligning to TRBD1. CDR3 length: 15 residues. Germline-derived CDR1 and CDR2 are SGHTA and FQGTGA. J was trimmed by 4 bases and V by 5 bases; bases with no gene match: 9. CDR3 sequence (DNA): TGTGCCAGCAGCCAAACAAGGGACAGTCCAGATACGCAGTATTTT. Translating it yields CASSQTRDSPDTQYF.

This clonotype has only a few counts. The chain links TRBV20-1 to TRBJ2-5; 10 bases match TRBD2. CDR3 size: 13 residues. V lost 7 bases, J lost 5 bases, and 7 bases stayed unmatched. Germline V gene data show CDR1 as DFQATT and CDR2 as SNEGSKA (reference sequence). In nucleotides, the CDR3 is TGCAGTGTTCAGCGGGGGGGCCGTGAGACCCAGTACTTC. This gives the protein CSVQRGGRETQYF.

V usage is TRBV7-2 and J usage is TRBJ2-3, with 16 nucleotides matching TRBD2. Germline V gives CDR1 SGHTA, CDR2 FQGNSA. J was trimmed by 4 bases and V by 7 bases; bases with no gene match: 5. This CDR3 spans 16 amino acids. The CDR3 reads CASTTGTSGGADTQYF. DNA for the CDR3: TGTGCCAGCACTACTGGGACTAGCGGGGGGGCAGATACGCAGTATTTT. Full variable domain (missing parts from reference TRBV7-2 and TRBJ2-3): GAGVSQSPSNKVTEKGKDVELRCDPISGHTALYWYRQSLGQGLEFLIYFQGNSAPDKSGLPSDRFSAERTGGSVSTLTIQRTQQEDSAVYLCASTTGTSGGADTQYFGPGTRLTVL.

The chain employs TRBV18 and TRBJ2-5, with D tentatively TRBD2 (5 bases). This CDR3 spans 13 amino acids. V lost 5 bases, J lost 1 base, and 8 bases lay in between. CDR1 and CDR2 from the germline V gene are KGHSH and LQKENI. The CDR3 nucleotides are TGTGCCAGCTCATCAGCGGCCCAAGAGACCCAGTACTTC. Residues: CASSSAAQETQYF. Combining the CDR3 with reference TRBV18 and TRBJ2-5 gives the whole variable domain NAGVMQNPRHLVRRRGQEARLRCSPMKGHSHVYWYRQLPEEGLKFMVYLQKENIIDESGMPKERFSAEFPKEGPSILRIQQVVRGDSAAYFCASSSAAQETQYFGPGTRLLVL.

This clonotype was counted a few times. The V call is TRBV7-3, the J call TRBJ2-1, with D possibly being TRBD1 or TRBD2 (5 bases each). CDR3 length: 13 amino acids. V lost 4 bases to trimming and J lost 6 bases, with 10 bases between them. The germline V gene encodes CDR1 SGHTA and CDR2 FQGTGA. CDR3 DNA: TGTGCCAGCAGCTCCTCCGGGGCCAATGAGCAGTTCTTC. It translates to CASSSSGANEQFF.

DNA for the CDR3: TGTGCCAGCAGCCCGGACATCTTCACCTACGAGCAGTACTTC. This sequence encodes CASSPDIFTYEQYF. The J gene is TRBJ2-7, the V gene TRBV7-9; tentatively, D is TRBD1 (5 bases). Trimming pared 5 bases from V and 2 bases from J, leaving 13 bases between. This CDR3 has 14 residues. Germline CDR1 and CDR2: SEHNR and FQNEAQ (reference sequence).

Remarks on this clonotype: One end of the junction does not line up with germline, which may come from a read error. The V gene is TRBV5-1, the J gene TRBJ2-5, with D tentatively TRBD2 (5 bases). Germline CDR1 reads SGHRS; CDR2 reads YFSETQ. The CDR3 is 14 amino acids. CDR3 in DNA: TGTGCCAGCAGCTTAAGCGGCTCCCAAGAGACCCAGTACTTC. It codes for CASSLSGSQETQYF.

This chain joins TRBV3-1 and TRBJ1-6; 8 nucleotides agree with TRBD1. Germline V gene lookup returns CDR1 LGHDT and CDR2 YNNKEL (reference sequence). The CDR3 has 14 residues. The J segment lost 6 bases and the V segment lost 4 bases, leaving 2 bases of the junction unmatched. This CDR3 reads CASSPGGRNSPLHF. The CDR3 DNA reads TGTGCCAGCAGCCCAGGGGGCCGTAATTCACCCCTCCACTTT.

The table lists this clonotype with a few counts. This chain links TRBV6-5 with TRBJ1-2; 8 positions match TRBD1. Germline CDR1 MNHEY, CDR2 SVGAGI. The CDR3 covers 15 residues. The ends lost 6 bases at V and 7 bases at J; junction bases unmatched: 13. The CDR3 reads CASSRTTGGLRGYTF. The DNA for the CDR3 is TGTGCCAGCAGCCGTACCACAGGGGGGCTCCGTGGCTACACCTTC.